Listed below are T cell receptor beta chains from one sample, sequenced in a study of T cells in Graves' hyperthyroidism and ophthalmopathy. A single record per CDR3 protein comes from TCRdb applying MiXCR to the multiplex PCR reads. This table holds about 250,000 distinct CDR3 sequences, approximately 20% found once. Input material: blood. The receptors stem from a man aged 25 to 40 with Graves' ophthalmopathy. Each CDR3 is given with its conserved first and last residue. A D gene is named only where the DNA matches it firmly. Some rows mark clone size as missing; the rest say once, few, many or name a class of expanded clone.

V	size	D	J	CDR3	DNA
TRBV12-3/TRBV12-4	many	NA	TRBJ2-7	CASGILRGYEQYF	TGTGCCAGCGGCATACTGCGGGGTTACGAGCAGTACTTC
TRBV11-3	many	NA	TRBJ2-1	CASREGVEALTANNEQFF	TGTGCCAGCAGGGAAGGGGTGGAGGCCCTCACCGCCAACAATGAGCAGTTCTTC
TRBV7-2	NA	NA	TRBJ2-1	CASSLASNRINEQFF	TGTGCCAGCAGCTTAGCGTCAAACAGAATAAATGAGCAGTTCTTC
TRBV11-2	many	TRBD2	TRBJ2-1	CASSPMLGTGGSEQFF	TGTGCCAGCAGCCCCATGCTCGGGACGGGAGGTAGTGAGCAGTTCTTC
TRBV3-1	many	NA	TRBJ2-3	CASSQDPPLARYPDTQYF	TGTGCCAGCAGCCAAGATCCTCCCCTAGCACGGTATCCAGATACGCAGTATTTT
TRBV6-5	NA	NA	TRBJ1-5	CASSYSRINQPQHF	TGTGCCAGCAGTTATTCTAGGATTAATCAGCCCCAGCATTTT
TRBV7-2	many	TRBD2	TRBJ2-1	CASRTTGTSSYNEQFF	TGTGCCAGCAGAACTACCGGGACTAGCTCCTACAATGAGCAGTTCTTC
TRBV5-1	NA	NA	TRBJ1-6	CASSLGPGNSPLHF	TGCGCCAGCAGCCTGGGACCGGGTAATTCACCCCTCCACTTT
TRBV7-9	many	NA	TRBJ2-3	CASSPGTVSSTDTQYF	TGTGCCAGCAGCCCCGGAACAGTGTCTAGCACAGATACGCAGTATTTT
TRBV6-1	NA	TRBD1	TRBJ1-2	CASRLGTGGNDFNYGYTF	TGTGCCAGCAGGCTCGGGACAGGGGGAAATGACTTTAACTATGGCTACACCTTC
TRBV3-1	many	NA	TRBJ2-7	CASSQGGGQLSYEQYF	TGTGCCAGCAGCCAAGGCGGTGGACAGCTATCCTACGAGCAGTACTTC
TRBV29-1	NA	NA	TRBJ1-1	CSVLEQGYTEAFF	TGCAGCGTCCTAGAACAGGGCTACACTGAAGCTTTCTTT
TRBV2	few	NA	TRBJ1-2	CASRESRDTDNYGYTF	TGTGCCAGCAGGGAATCCCGGGACACAGACAACTATGGCTACACCTTC
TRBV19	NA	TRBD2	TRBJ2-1	CASSAGRTSGRINEQFF	TGTGCCAGTAGTGCCGGTCGGACTAGCGGGAGGATCAATGAGCAGTTCTTC
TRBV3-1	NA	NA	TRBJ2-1	CASTRDQGGNNEQFF	TGTGCCAGCACCAGGGACCAAGGAGGGAACAATGAGCAGTTCTTC
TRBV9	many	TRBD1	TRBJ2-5	CASSARQGGPTETQYF	TGTGCCAGCAGCGCGCGACAGGGGGGCCCGACTGAGACCCAGTACTTC
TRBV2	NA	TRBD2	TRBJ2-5	CAILEREVETQYF	TGTGCCATCTTAGAGCGGGAGGTAGAGACCCAGTACTTC
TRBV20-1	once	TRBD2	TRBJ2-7	CSAKIIAGGYEQYF	TGCAGTGCTAAAATCATAGCGGGAGGATACGAGCAGTACTTC
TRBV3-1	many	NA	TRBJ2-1	CASSSRTVTYNEQFF	TGTGCCAGCAGCAGCCGGACCGTAACCTACAATGAGCAGTTCTTC
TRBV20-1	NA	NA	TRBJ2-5	CSAGPGVRETQYF	TGCAGTGCTGGTCCGGGGGTTCGAGAGACCCAGTACTTC
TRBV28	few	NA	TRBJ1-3	CASRGRNTIYF	TGTGCCAGCAGGGGCCGAAACACCATATATTTT
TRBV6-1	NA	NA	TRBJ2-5	CASSEGGKTQYF	TGTGCCAGCAGTGAGGGTGGAAAGACCCAGTACTTC
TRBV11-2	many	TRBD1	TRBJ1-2	CASSFDSTGNYGYTF	TGTGCCAGCAGCTTCGATTCGACAGGGAACTATGGCTACACCTTC
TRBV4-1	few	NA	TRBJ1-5	CASSQVSFRGLLNQPQHF	TGCGCCAGCAGCCAAGTTTCGTTCAGGGGACTCTTGAATCAGCCCCAGCATTTT
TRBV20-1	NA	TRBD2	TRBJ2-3	CSAVTSGRAYTDTQYF	TGCAGTGCTGTGACTAGCGGGAGGGCGTACACAGATACGCAGTATTTT
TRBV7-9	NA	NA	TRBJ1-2	CASSLDPANYGYTF	TGTGCCAGCAGCTTAGACCCGGCCAACTATGGCTACACCTTC
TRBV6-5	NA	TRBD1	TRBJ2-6	CASSYGTGGAGANVLTF	TGTGCCAGCAGTTACGGGACAGGGGGCGCTGGGGCCAACGTCCTGACTTTC
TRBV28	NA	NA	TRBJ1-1	CATSSTLDSEAFF	TGTGCCACCTCCTCGACCCTGGACAGTGAAGCTTTCTTT
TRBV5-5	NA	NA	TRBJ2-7	CASSSAVGGSYEQYF	TGTGCCAGCAGCTCCGCGGTAGGGGGCTCCTACGAGCAGTACTTC
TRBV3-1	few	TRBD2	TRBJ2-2	CASSPTSGFTGELFF	TGTGCCAGCAGCCCGACTAGCGGGTTCACCGGGGAGCTGTTTTTT
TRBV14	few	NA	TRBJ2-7	CASSQDRGSVDEQYF	TGTGCCAGCAGCCAAGATCGGGGGAGTGTCGACGAGCAGTACTTC
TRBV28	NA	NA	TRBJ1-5	CASSYPTGLNQPQHF	TGTGCCAGCAGCTATCCGACGGGTCTGAATCAGCCCCAGCATTTT
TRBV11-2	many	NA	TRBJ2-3	CASSPPFGTDTQYF	TGTGCCAGCAGCCCTCCGTTTGGCACAGATACGCAGTATTTT
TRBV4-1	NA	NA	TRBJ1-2	CASGQDNTASNYGYTF	TGCGCCAGCGGCCAAGATAACACAGCCTCGAACTATGGCTACACCTTC
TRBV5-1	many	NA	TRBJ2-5	CASSLQRETQYF	TGCGCCAGCAGCTTACAACGAGAGACCCAGTACTTC
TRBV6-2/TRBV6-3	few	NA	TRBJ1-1	CASRPDGNTEAFF	TGTGCCAGCAGACCAGACGGGAACACTGAAGCTTTCTTT
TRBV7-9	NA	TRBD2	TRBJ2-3	CASSRLAGLDTQYF	TGTGCCAGCTCAAGACTAGCGGGACTTGATACGCAGTATTTT